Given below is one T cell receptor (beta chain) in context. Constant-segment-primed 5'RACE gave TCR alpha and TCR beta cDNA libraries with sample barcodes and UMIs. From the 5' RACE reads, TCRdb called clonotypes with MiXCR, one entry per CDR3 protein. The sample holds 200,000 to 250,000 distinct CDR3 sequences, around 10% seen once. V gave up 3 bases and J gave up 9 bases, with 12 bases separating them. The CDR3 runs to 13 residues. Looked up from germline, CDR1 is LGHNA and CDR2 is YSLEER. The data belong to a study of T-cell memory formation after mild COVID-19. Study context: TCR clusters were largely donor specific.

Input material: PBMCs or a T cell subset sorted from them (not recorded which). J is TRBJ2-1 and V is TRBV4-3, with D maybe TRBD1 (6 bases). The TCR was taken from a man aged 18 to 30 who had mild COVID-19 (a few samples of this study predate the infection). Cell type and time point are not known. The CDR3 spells CASSQKQGSEQFF. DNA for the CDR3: TGCGCCAGCAGCCAGAAACAGGGCAGTGAGCAGTTCTTC.